The 9 T cell receptor beta chains in this list originate from one sample, sequenced in a study of blood T cell repertoires in COVID-19. Sequencing was performed with immunoSEQ multiplex PCR; in TCRdb, only in-frame clones are kept and a portion is missing. Here the sample spans about 230,000 clones, approximately 80% being singletons. The sequenced sample was PBMCs or T cells enriched from blood (not recorded which). The receptors derive from a man aged 55 to 70 who had recovered from COVID-19.

This clone was observed once. The chain has TRBV5-6 and TRBJ2-5; TRBD1 agrees at 8 bases. V shed 1 base and J 5 bases; nucleotides not matched to a gene: 1. Germline CDR1 and CDR2: SGHDT and YYEEEE. The CDR3 is 13 residues long. The CDR3 bases are TGTGCCAGCAGCTTGAACAGGGGGGAGACCCAGTACTTC. Protein sequence: CASSLNRGETQYF.

The rearrangement joins TRBV5-4 to TRBJ2-5; 13 bases align to TRBD2. Trimming took 4 bases from V and 1 from J; bases not matched to a gene: 4. The CDR3 is 16 amino acids. Looked up from germline, CDR1 is SGHNT and CDR2 is YYREEE (reference sequence). CDR3 nucleotides: TGTGCCAGCAGCCCCGGACTAGCGGGGGCCCAAGAGACCCAGTACTTC. This translates into CASSPGLAGAQETQYF.

V and J are TRBV11-3 and TRBJ1-1; possibly TRBD1 for D (6 bases). CDR3 size: 18 residues. CDR1 is SGHNT, CDR2 YENEEA, per germline. V lost 1 base and J 0 bases, leaving 18 bases between the germline ends. The CDR3 protein is CASSLGISGTHMNTEAFF. The CDR3 DNA sequence: TGTGCCAGCAGCTTAGGGATCTCTGGGACACATATGAACACTGAAGCTTTCTTT.

The chain uses TRBV7-9 and TRBJ1-3; 8 nucleotides match TRBD1. V was clipped by 3 bases and J by 8 bases; unmatched bases: 9. The CDR3 consists of 15 residues. Germline CDR1 reads SEHNR; CDR2 reads FQNEAQ (reference sequence). The CDR3 region has the DNA TGTGCCAGCAGCTTTTCAGGGGGCAGCGGTGACACCATATATTTT. As protein: CASSFSGGSGDTIYF.

V is TRBV29-1 and J is TRBJ2-5; unclear D gene. From germline, CDR1 is SQVTM and CDR2 ANQGSEA. The CDR3 has 12 amino acids. Trimming pared 5 bases from V and 2 bases from J, leaving 9 bases between. The CDR3 nucleotides read TGCAGCGTTCGGTTCGGGCAAGAGACCCAGTACTTC. This encodes CSVRFGQETQYF.

The J gene is TRBJ2-5, the V gene TRBV18; 7 bases are a match to TRBD1. V shed 6 bases and J 3 bases; nucleotides not matched to a gene: 4. The CDR3 is made up of 13 amino acids. Germline V CDR1 and CDR2: KGHSH, LQKENI. CDR3 DNA: TGTGCCAGCTCCTTCGGACAGGAAGAGACCCAGTACTTC. It translates to CASSFGQEETQYF.

This clone was recorded a few times. The chain has TRBV11-1 and TRBJ2-1, with a weak D call TRBD2 (7 bases). Per germline, CDR1 SGHAT and CDR2 FQDESV (reference sequence). The CDR3 runs 19 residues. V shed 0 bases and J shed 2 bases, with 20 bases lying between them. The CDR3: CASSLAAHGSGGPYNEQFF. The CDR3 region has the DNA TGTGCCAGCAGCTTAGCCGCCCATGGGTCCGGGGGGCCCTACAATGAGCAGTTCTTC.

The V and J genes are TRBV7-2 and TRBJ2-3; 11 nucleotides agree with TRBD2. Trimming at V came to 1 base and at J to 5 bases, leaving 5 bases not matched to a gene. CDR3 size: 16 residues. Germline CDR1 is SGHTA and CDR2 is FQGNSA. The CDR3 DNA is TGTGCCAGCAGCTTAGATAGCGGGGGGGCTTTAGATACGCAGTATTTT. Protein product: CASSLDSGGALDTQYF.

This rearrangement joins TRBV4-2 to TRBJ2-1, with 10 bases that match TRBD2. CDR3 length: 16 residues. Germline V gene data show CDR1 as LGHNA and CDR2 as YNFKEQ. V trimming: 2 bases; J trimming: 5 bases; junction bases outside the gene matches: 6. For the CDR3, the DNA is TGTGCCAGCAGCCAATCGAGCGGGGGGGCAAACAATGAGCAGTTCTTC. Its translation is CASSQSSGGANNEQFF.